This TCR beta chain was observed in a study of cytomegalovirus exposure and HLA in healthy donors. Study-wide results and limits: In a later analysis, V- and J-gene trimming of beta chains associated with a DCLRE1C missense variant, replicated independently.

The CDR3 loop spans 17 amino acids. The primer mix had 60 Vbeta and 13 Jbeta primers. Using immunoSEQ multiplex PCR, the repertoire was profiled, and TCRdb retains in-frame clones only, with some absent. This table holds about 170,000 clones, around 80% found once. As to this clone: Its antigen is as yet unknown.

At the time of sampling, donors were nominally healthy, though unrecorded immune exposures were likely. The source material was PBMCs. This sequence originates from a woman between 18 and 29 years old in good health and CMV-seronegative. The chain combines TRBV21-1 with TRBJ1-6; the table's TRBD1 call for D was not verified on the DNA. TRBV21-1 corresponds to a pseudogene. In DNA form, the CDR3 reads TGTGCCAGCAGCAAAGATACAGGGAAAGAGTTGAATTCACCCCTCCACTTT. Translation: CASSKDTGKELNSPLHF.